These T cell receptor beta chains were read from a single sample in a study of cytomegalovirus exposure and HLA in healthy donors. Data came from immunoSEQ multiplex PCR; TCRdb stores just in-frame clones and leaves some out. The data hold some 180,000 clones, with more than 75% observed a single time. Material: PBMCs. These receptors were taken from a man between 40 and 49 years old in good health and CMV-seropositive. Both conserved end residues are part of each CDR3. D genes are given only for firm matches. Size tells how often a clone was seen (once, few, many) or the class of an expanded clone, and some rows leave it out.

D: TRBD1; J: TRBJ1-6; V: TRBV4-3; size: .; DNA: TGCGCCAGCAGCCAAAGCCCGGCAGGGGGAAATTCACCCCTCCACTTT; CDR3: CASSQSPAGGNSPLHF
D: .; J: TRBJ2-1; V: TRBV18; size: .; DNA: TGTGCCAGCTCAAGAGACAGGAGCAACAATGAGCAGTTCTTC; CDR3: CASSRDRSNNEQFF
D: .; J: TRBJ2-1; V: TRBV7-3; size: .; DNA: TGTGCCAGCAGCCGCGGTAGCTCCTACAATGAGCAGTTCTTC; CDR3: CASSRGSSYNEQFF
D: .; J: TRBJ1-3; V: TRBV2; size: .; DNA: TGTGCCAGCAGTGACCCCAGGGGAATTGGAAACACCATATATTTT; CDR3: CASSDPRGIGNTIYF
D: TRBD2; J: TRBJ2-5; V: TRBV7-3; size: few; DNA: TGTGCCAGCAGCTCTCCGACTAGCGGAGAACAAGAGACCCAGTACTTC; CDR3: CASSSPTSGEQETQYF
D: TRBD2; J: TRBJ2-3; V: TRBV6-4; size: .; DNA: TGTGCCAGCAGTGACGTGGGGGGATCCGGGACTAGCGGGAGTGAGGATACGCAGTATTTT; CDR3: CASSDVGGSGTSGSEDTQYF
D: .; J: TRBJ2-7; V: TRBV19; size: .; DNA: TGTGCCAGTAGTATCTCGGGGAGAACCTACGAGCAGTACTTC; CDR3: CASSISGRTYEQYF
D: TRBD1; J: TRBJ1-1; V: TRBV7-9; size: .; DNA: TGTGCCAGCAGCTTAACGGGACAGGGGCTTCTCTTCGGCACTGAAGCTTTCTTT; CDR3: CASSLTGQGLLFGTEAFF
D: .; J: TRBJ1-5; V: TRBV19; size: .; DNA: TGTGCCAGTAGCCCAGGGTTTCGGAATAGCAATCAGCCCCAGCATTTT; CDR3: CASSPGFRNSNQPQHF
D: TRBD1; J: TRBJ2-1; V: TRBV28; size: .; DNA: TGTGCCAGCAGTTTCGGACAGGGGGAGCGATCGGCGCAGTTCTTC; CDR3: CASSFGQGERSAQFF
D: TRBD2; J: TRBJ2-1; V: TRBV19; size: .; DNA: TGTGCCAGTAGTATTTTAGGCGGGAGCCACAATGAGCAGTTCTTC; CDR3: CASSILGGSHNEQFF
D: .; J: TRBJ2-7; V: TRBV28; size: .; DNA: TGTGCCAGCAGTTTATGGGGGCCCCCAGGGAAGGGCTACGAGCAGTACTTC; CDR3: CASSLWGPPGKGYEQYF